This TCR beta chain was observed in a study of blood T cell repertoires in COVID-19. Turning to the study itself: T cells, B-cell-depleted T cells, or PBMCs provided the cDNA or gDNA that served as material.

Germline assignment: CDR1 SGDLS and CDR2 YYNGEE. The CDR3 consists of 16 residues. J was trimmed by 1 base and V by 2 bases; bases with no gene match: 4. Study processing details: How many nucleated cells were present was estimated from reference gene primer amplification. Repertoires were generated with immunoSEQ multiplex PCR, while TCRdb's copy carries only in-frame clones and drops some. V, J and clone size reflect that table, while D and trimming were determined from the DNA. Here the sample spans about 250,000 clones, 88% being singletons. The TCR was taken from a man older than 75 with acute or convalescent COVID-19. This sequence joins TRBV9 and TRBJ1-1; 11 positions agree with TRBD1. Input material: peripheral blood. CDR3 nucleotide sequence: TGTGCCAGCAGCGTTGGACAGGGGGCTACGAACACTGAAGCTTTCTTT. It yields the protein CASSVGQGATNTEAFF.